These 21 T cell receptor beta chains share one sample of origin, sequenced in a study of T cell repertoires in cytomegalovirus infection. TCRdb re-called the reads through MiXCR, storing one row per CDR3 protein. The repertoire has 550,000 to 850,000 distinct CDR3 sequences, around 35% of them found once; the top ten carry approximately 18%. The antigens for these receptors are not known. Sequenced here: cultured PBMCs, sampled from culture after CMV antigen stimulation. These receptors all stem from a human donor in good health (CMV status not recorded). Some clones in this sample may be carry-over from other donors' samples.

The chain is built from TRBV5-6 and TRBJ1-1, with 8 bases aligning to TRBD1. Germline-derived CDR1 and CDR2 are SGHDT and YYEEEE. V trimming: 5 bases; J trimming: 2 bases; junction bases outside the gene matches: 8. CDR3 size: 15 residues. CDR3 sequence reads: CASSNTGQVNTEAFF. CDR3 DNA sequence: TGTGCCAGCAGTAATACGGGACAGGTAAACACTGAAGCTTTCTTT.

This clonotype came up a few times. The chain uses TRBV7-8 and TRBJ2-3, with D uncertain. CDR1 and CDR2 from the germline V gene are SGHVS and FQNEAQ. There are 16 residues in the CDR3. V lost 5 bases to trimming and J lost 0 bases, with 15 bases between them. CDR3 sequence reads: CASSPSSVPSTDTQYF. In nucleotides, the CDR3 is TGTGCCAGCAGCCCATCGAGTGTTCCTAGCACAGATACGCAGTATTTT.

As concerns this clonotype: The germline gene is not matched at one end of the junction; a read error may be the cause. This chain joins TRBV27 and TRBJ2-3; 8 bases match TRBD2. The CDR3 length is 14 residues. Germline V gene data show CDR1 as MNHEY and CDR2 as SMNVEV (reference sequence). The CDR3 coding sequence is TGTGCCAGCGGCCGGCTAGCGGGCACGGATACGCAGTATTTT. Amino acid sequence: CASGRLAGTDTQYF.

In its sample, this clonotype was seen a few times. The V gene is TRBV7-7, the J gene TRBJ2-7; 8 positions match TRBD2. The CDR3 loop spans 16 amino acids. The J segment lost 1 base and the V segment lost 1 base, leaving 6 bases of the junction unmatched. Germline V gene data show CDR1 as SSHAT and CDR2 as FNYEAQ (reference sequence). The CDR3 DNA reads as TGTGCCAGCAGCTTAGGTCTAGGGACTAGGTCCTACGAGCAGTACTTC. Protein product: CASSLGLGTRSYEQYF.

The chain uses TRBV27 and TRBJ1-5; D not certain. The CDR3 covers 14 residues. Trimming pared 6 bases from V and 2 bases from J, leaving 11 bases between. In germline, CDR1 is MNHEY, CDR2 SMNVEV (reference sequence). The CDR3 reads CASRIVGGNQPQHF. In DNA, the CDR3 is TGTGCCAGCAGGATAGTAGGTGGCAATCAGCCCCAGCATTTT.

This chain joins TRBV5-4 and TRBJ2-1; no definite D call. Trimming removed 1 base from V and 7 bases from J, with 15 bases in between. Germline V gives CDR1 SGHNT, CDR2 YYREEE (reference sequence). The CDR3 sequence is 15 residues long. The CDR3 is CASSLTFLPKNEQFF. In DNA form, the CDR3 reads TGTGCCAGCAGCTTGACCTTCCTCCCCAAAAATGAGCAGTTCTTC.

The rearrangement uses TRBV11-3 and TRBJ2-1, with 7 positions matching TRBD2. Germline lookup yields CDR1 SGHNT and CDR2 YENEEA. The CDR3 is 18 residues long. V shed 0 bases and J 9 bases; nucleotides not matched to a gene: 17. CDR3 in DNA: TGTGCCAGCAGCTTAGACGCTAGCGGCCTCCCTCGTAGGGGTGAGCAGTTCTTC. As protein: CASSLDASGLPRRGEQFF.

Regarding this clonotype: A read error may explain this, as a much larger clone is one base away. The chain combines TRBV7-2 with TRBJ1-4; D unclear. The CDR3 contains 15 residues. From germline, CDR1 is SGHTA and CDR2 FQGNSA. V was shortened by 5 bases and J by 0 bases, with 10 bases between the two germline ends. The DNA of the CDR3 is TGTGCCAGCAGCCCCCAAGTTTCAACTAATGAAAAACTGTTTTTT. Its translation is CASSPQVSTNEKLFF. The full variable domain, in which reference TRBV7-2 and TRBJ1-4 provide the parts outside the CDR3, is GAGVSQSPSNKVTEKGKDVELRCDPISGHTALYWYRQSLGQGLEFLIYFQGNSAPDKSGLPSDRFSAERTGGSVSTLTIQRTQQEDSAVYLCASSPQVSTNEKLFFGSGTQLSVL.

In DNA form, the CDR3 reads TGTGCCAGCAGTTCGGGGCGGGGAGGCTACACCTTC. This translates into CASSSGRGGYTF. The J gene is TRBJ1-2, the V gene TRBV12-3 or TRBV12-4, with D possibly TRBD1 on 5 matching bases. Trimming took off 4 bases at V and 8 bases at J, with 11 bases between the two ends. This CDR3 contains 12 residues.

The CDR3 loop is CASSIDNQPQHF. The CDR3 nucleotides are TGTGCCAGTAGTATAGACAATCAGCCCCAGCATTTT. The V and J genes are TRBV19 and TRBJ1-5; D gene ambiguous. The V gene's germline CDR1 is LNHDA and CDR2 SQIVND (reference sequence). V gave up 0 bases and J gave up 3 bases, with 0 bases separating them. The CDR3 has 12 amino acids.

This clonotype was seen a few times. The chain uses TRBV28 and TRBJ2-1; no clear D gene. The V end lost 9 bases, the J end lost 4 bases, and 13 bases lay between the germline ends. This CDR3 has 13 amino acids. Germline CDR1 and CDR2: MDHEN and SYDVKM. The CDR3 spells CASADFTYNEQFF. Here the CDR3 DNA reads TGTGCCAGTGCTGACTTTACTTACAATGAGCAGTTCTTC.

The rearrangement links TRBV7-6 to TRBJ1-2; unclear D gene. V was clipped by 1 base and J by 4 bases, with 10 bases between them. Per germline, CDR1 SGHVS and CDR2 FNYEAQ. This CDR3 has 14 residues. Here the CDR3 reads CASSLGPECYGYTF. The CDR3 DNA reads as TGTGCCAGCAGCTTAGGTCCAGAGTGCTATGGCTACACCTTC.

This clonotype was detected only a few times. This chain connects TRBV7-6 to TRBJ2-1; D possibly corresponds to TRBD1 (6 bases). Between the trimmed V and J ends, which lost 6 bases and 5 bases, there was a span of 11 bases. The CDR3 extends over 13 amino acids. Germline CDR1 reads SGHVS; CDR2 reads FNYEAQ. The CDR3 DNA follows: TGTGCCAGCAGACTGGACAGAAACAATGAGCAGTTCTTC. As protein: CASRLDRNNEQFF.

The rearrangement links TRBV5-6 to TRBJ1-5; no clear D. The V gene lost 0 bases and the J gene lost 11 bases, with 15 bases spanning the gap. This CDR3 has 14 amino acids. Germline lookup yields CDR1 SGHDT and CDR2 YYEEEE. CDR3 DNA sequence: TGTGCCAGCAGCTTGGTGGGAAATCAGAAGACCCAGCATTTT. Amino acid sequence: CASSLVGNQKTQHF.

The table lists this clonotype with a few counts. This chain joins TRBV18 and TRBJ2-2; perhaps TRBD2 as D (5 bases). Germline assignment: CDR1 KGHSH and CDR2 LQKENI. V was shortened by 8 bases and J by 5 bases, with 12 bases between the two germline ends. The CDR3 runs 13 residues. The CDR3 DNA reads as TGTGCCAGCACGCCGGCGGGTACCGGGGAGCTGTTTTTT. It yields the protein CASTPAGTGELFF.

The chain uses TRBV29-1 and TRBJ2-1; 7 bases line up with TRBD2. CDR1 SQVTM and CDR2 ANQGSEA come from the germline V gene. CDR3 length: 16 residues. Germline trimming cut 0 bases from V and 6 bases from J; bases unmatched to any gene: 11. The CDR3 DNA reads as TGCAGCGTTGAAGATCTAGGCGGGAGTAGGAGCAATGAGCAGTTCTTC. Translation gives CSVEDLGGSRSNEQFF.

This clonotype has a handful of counts. V usage is TRBV19 and J usage is TRBJ1-1; D not resolved. The CDR3 runs 17 residues. Germline values: CDR1 LNHDA, CDR2 SQIVND (reference sequence). The V and J ends lost 6 bases and 4 bases respectively, with 24 bases between them. CDR3 protein: CASSNKWSLGRSTEAFF. The DNA for the CDR3 is TGTGCCAGTAGCAACAAATGGAGTCTCGGGAGGAGCACTGAAGCTTTCTTT.

This clonotype has ten or more counts. The chain links TRBV7-2 to TRBJ1-2; 8 nucleotides align to TRBD1. Germline CDR1 SGHTA, CDR2 FQGNSA. V gave up 5 bases and J gave up 4 bases; unmatched junction bases: 9. This CDR3 has 15 residues. In DNA form, the CDR3 reads TGTGCCAGCAGCGGCCGGACAGGGCCTAGCTATGGCTACACCTTC. Its protein is CASSGRTGPSYGYTF.

This clonotype was observed a few times. This chain uses TRBV7-2 with TRBJ1-5; D is possibly TRBD1 (5 bases). The ends were cut back, 7 bases at V and 2 bases at J, with 15 bases in the middle. CDR3 length equals 15 residues. The germline CDR1 and CDR2 sequences are SGHTA and FQGNSA. Here the CDR3 DNA reads TGTGCCAGCACCGCCGGGGGGGTTGGCAATCAGCCCCAGCATTTT. This sequence encodes CASTAGGVGNQPQHF.

This clonotype appeared a few times. The V gene is TRBV7-2, the J gene TRBJ2-7; 8 nucleotides align to TRBD2. J lost 7 bases, V lost 1 base, and 12 bases had no gene match. This CDR3 contains 16 residues. Germline loops: CDR1 SGHTA, CDR2 FQGNSA. CDR3: CASSLGLGREEGEQYF. Here the CDR3 DNA reads TGTGCCAGCAGCTTAGGGTTGGGGCGGGAGGAGGGAGAGCAGTACTTC.

The sample holds a few counts of this clonotype. The chain employs TRBV5-6 and TRBJ1-2; D gene unclear. Deletions cut 1 base from V and 8 bases from J, with 12 bases between. The CDR3 totals 13 residues. Per germline, CDR1 SGHDT and CDR2 YYEEEE. The CDR3 DNA is TGTGCCAGCAGCTTGAGAGAAAGGCGCGGCTACACCTTC. The encoded protein is CASSLRERRGYTF.